This T cell receptor (beta chain) was captured by sequencing in a study of Ad26.COV2.S vaccination and SARS-CoV-2 variants. Study-level information: In the study, Ad26.COV2.S was injected intramuscularly once, or twice 56 days apart.

Profiling relied on immunoSEQ multiplex PCR, and the TCRdb table lists in-frame clones only, not all of them. Of 300,000 to 400,000 clones in the sample, 86% were seen once. Treatment of the sample: some 20 received Ad26.COV2.S at low or high dose, single or two shots; several received placebo; per-sample allocation not given. Samples were taken on day 63 after the first vaccine or placebo injection. There are 14 residues in the CDR3. With 4 bases removed from V and 8 bases from J, the gap between germline ends came to 15 bases. Germline CDR1 and CDR2: SGDLS and YYNGEE. This receptor was identified in a person aged 18-60 years who received the Ad26.COV2.S COVID-19 vaccine or a placebo. The chain has TRBV9 and TRBJ1-4, with D possibly being TRBD1 (6 bases). Source: peripheral blood, taken in a trial of Ad26.COV2.S vaccine versus placebo. CDR3 DNA: TGTGCCAGCAGCAGAGACAGGATAAACGAAAAACTGTTTTTT. Translated, it gives CASSRDRINEKLFF.